This T cell receptor (beta chain) was sequenced in a study of blood T cell repertoires in COVID-19. Overall study: T cells, B-cell-depleted T cells, or PBMCs provided the cDNA or gDNA that served as material.

The table came from immunoSEQ multiplex PCR; TCRdb's copy has only in-frame clones and leaves some out. The sample contains about half a million clones, 70% to 90% of which appear only once. This TCR derives from a human donor in a cohort sampled during active COVID-19. Source material: peripheral blood.

CDR3 protein: CASSISAWRELEQFF. The CDR3 nucleotides are TGTGCCAGTAGTATCTCGGCTTGGCGGGAGCTCGAGCAGTTCTTC. This chain joins TRBV19 and TRBJ2-1; TRBD2 agrees at 7 bases. There are 15 residues in the CDR3. Germline loops: CDR1 LNHDA, CDR2 SQIVND (reference sequence). V lost 3 bases, J lost 10 bases, and 12 bases stayed unmatched.